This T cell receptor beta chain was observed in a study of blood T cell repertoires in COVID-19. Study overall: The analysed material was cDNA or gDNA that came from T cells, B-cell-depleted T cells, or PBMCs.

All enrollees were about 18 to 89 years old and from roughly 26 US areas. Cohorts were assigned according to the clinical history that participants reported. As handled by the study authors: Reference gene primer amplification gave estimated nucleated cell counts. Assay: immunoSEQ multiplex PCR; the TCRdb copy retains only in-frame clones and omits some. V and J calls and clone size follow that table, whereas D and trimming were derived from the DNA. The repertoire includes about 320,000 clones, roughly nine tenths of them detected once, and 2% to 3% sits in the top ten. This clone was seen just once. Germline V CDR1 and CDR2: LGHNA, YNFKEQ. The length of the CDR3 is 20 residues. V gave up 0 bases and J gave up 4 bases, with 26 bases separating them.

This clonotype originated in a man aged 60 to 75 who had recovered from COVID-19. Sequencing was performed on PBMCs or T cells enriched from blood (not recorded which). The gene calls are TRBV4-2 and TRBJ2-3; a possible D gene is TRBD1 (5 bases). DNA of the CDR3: TGTGCCAGCAGCCAAGACCCTGTTCCTTTAGGGCAGACAGTCCCAGATACGCAGTATTTT. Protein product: CASSQDPVPLGQTVPDTQYF.